The clone carrying this T cell receptor beta chain was seen a few times. The antigen is undetermined. The data belong to a study of cytomegalovirus exposure and HLA in healthy donors. The V gene end was trimmed by 5 bases and the J gene end by 1 base; junction bases not matched to a gene: 2. Germline lookup yields CDR1 SGHDT and CDR2 YYEEEE. The CDR3 sequence is 14 residues long. Study outcomes and limitations: The study carried out a later analysis of TCR beta sequences. It associated some 18,000 of them with specific HLA alleles at a false discovery rate of 0.05. Immune exposure was documented only through CMV serostatus.

Donors showed nominal health when sampled, although they likely had unrecorded immune exposures. Vbeta (60) and Jbeta (13) primers were used in the PCR. Repertoires were generated with immunoSEQ multiplex PCR, while TCRdb's copy carries only in-frame clones and drops some. The data contain roughly 160,000 clones, roughly 84% of them seen just once; the ten biggest clones take up roughly 0.38%. Sequenced: PBMCs. This TCR was recovered from a boy under 10 years old in good health and CMV-seronegative. The V call is TRBV5-6, the J call TRBJ1-1; 10 bases map to TRBD1. DNA of the CDR3: TGTGCCAGCAGTTGGACAGGGGGGAACACTGAAGCTTTCTTT. Translating gives CASSWTGGNTEAFF.